This paragraph reports one TCR beta chain. The data were obtained in a study of blood T cell repertoires in COVID-19. Assay used: immunoSEQ multiplex PCR; TCRdb lists only in-frame clones, some missing. The data contain about 140,000 clones, roughly 88% of them singletons. Germline V gene lookup returns CDR1 SGHRS and CDR2 YFSETQ. The CDR3 runs 15 residues. Deletions cut 4 bases from V and 8 bases from J, with 18 bases between. The cohort comprised adults aged about 18 to 100 years residing in 20 to 30 US areas. Cohorts were assigned according to the clinical history that participants reported. Each recovered donor of Cohort 3 presented with two negative PCRs, clearance, or symptom resolution.

The chain recombines TRBV5-1 with TRBJ1-4; D gene ambiguous. The origin of this receptor is a man aged 45-60 years who had recovered from COVID-19. The sample taken for sequencing was PBMCs or T cells enriched from blood (not recorded which). This CDR3 is CASSEPGSSREKLFF. The CDR3 nucleotides read TGCGCCAGCAGCGAGCCGGGATCTAGTAGGGAAAAACTGTTTTTT. Based on the CDR3 plus reference TRBV5-1 and TRBJ1-4, the full variable domain is KAGVTQTPRYLIKTRGQQVTLSCSPISGHRSVSWYQQTPGQGLQFLFEYFSETQRNKGNFPGRFSGRQFSNSRSEMNVSTLELGDSALYLCASSEPGSSREKLFFGSGTQLSVL.